One sample yielded the 6 T cell receptor beta chains listed below, sequenced in a study of T-cell reconstitution after alpha-beta-depleted transplantation in children. The library targeted TCRbeta and was prepared with unique molecular identifiers. TCRdb called the PCR reads again in MiXCR, with one record for every CDR3 protein. The sample yields some 520,000 distinct CDR3 sequences, 30% to 35% seen once. The starting material was PBMCs from the stem cell graft donor, obtained from the stem cell graft. The source is a human donor who donated a stem cell graft to a child with aplastic anemia.

The rearrangement links TRBV4-3 to TRBJ2-2, with D possibly being TRBD1 (5 bases). The CDR3 consists of 16 residues. V dropped 3 bases and J dropped 1 base, with 12 bases sitting between them. From germline, CDR1 is LGHNA and CDR2 YSLEER. The DNA for the CDR3 is TGCGCCAGCAGCCAGGCGAACAGGCAGAACACCGGGGAGCTGTTTTTT. Encoded protein: CASSQANRQNTGELFF.

This clonotype was picked up a small number of times. The chain employs TRBV6-5 and TRBJ2-5; 8 bases are shared with TRBD2. The J segment lost 5 bases and the V segment lost 0 bases, leaving 5 bases of the junction unmatched. This CDR3 is 15 amino acids long. Germline assignment: CDR1 MNHEY and CDR2 SVGAGI. The CDR3 region is CASSYSSGGPETQYF. The CDR3 nucleotides are TGTGCCAGCAGTTACTCGAGCGGGGGCCCGGAGACCCAGTACTTC.

This sequence joins TRBV12-3 or TRBV12-4 and TRBJ2-1; a weak D match, TRBD1 (6 bases). CDR3 length equals 15 residues. The ends were cut back, 1 base at V and 7 bases at J, with 14 bases in the middle. CDR3 bases: TGTGCCAGCAGTTTAGGCCAGGGGATAATGAATGAGCAGTTCTTC. Translation: CASSLGQGIMNEQFF.

The chain has TRBV29-1 and TRBJ2-5; 8 nucleotides line up with TRBD2. This CDR3 region has 14 residues. CDR1 is SQVTM and CDR2 is ANQGSEA in the germline V gene. V was pared by 3 bases and J by 5 bases, with 8 bases of the junction left unmatched. The CDR3: CSVDLRGAGETQYF. The CDR3 coding sequence is TGCAGCGTTGATTTGCGGGGGGCGGGGGAGACCCAGTACTTC.

This rearrangement joins TRBV2 to TRBJ2-5; D gene unclear. The CDR3 sequence is 14 residues long. Between the trimmed V and J ends, which lost 4 bases and 0 bases, there was a span of 9 bases. Germline CDR1 reads SNHLY; CDR2 reads FYNNEI. The CDR3 DNA sequence: TGTGCCAGCAGTGCCAGGTTGTACCAAGAGACCCAGTACTTC. Protein sequence: CASSARLYQETQYF.

The genes are TRBV5-6 and TRBJ2-7; TRBD1 aligns across 10 bases. Germline CDR1 reads SGHDT; CDR2 reads YYEEEE. Trimming at V came to 1 base and at J to 5 bases, leaving 9 bases not matched to a gene. The CDR3 totals 16 residues. The CDR3 sequence: CASSLWGTGVLHEQYF. DNA of the CDR3: TGTGCCAGCAGCTTGTGGGGGACAGGGGTCCTCCACGAGCAGTACTTC.